The rows below give T cell receptor beta chains drawn from one sample of a study of control samples from healthy donors and cancer patients. The repertoire was sequenced with immunoSEQ multiplex PCR; TCRdb's copy has only in-frame clones and lacks some. The table records tens of thousands of clones, under 95% of them present only once. The sample comprised PBMCs. These receptors were taken from a woman aged 40 to 50 with head and neck cancer. Both conserved end residues are part of each CDR3. Each record gives: D gene, clone size, V gene, J gene, CDR3 DNA, CDR3 protein. The D gene is left open where the match is weak. Some rows mark clone size as missing; the rest say once, few, many or name a class of expanded clone.

TRBD2	few	TRBV7-2	TRBJ2-7	TGTGCCAGCAGCTTACGGACTAGCGGGAGTTACGAGCAGTACTTC	CASSLRTSGSYEQYF
-	-	TRBV2	TRBJ1-2	TGTGCCAGCAGTGAAAGGGGGAAAACCTATGGCTACACCTTC	CASSERGKTYGYTF
-	-	TRBV7-9	TRBJ2-7	TGTGCCAGCAGCTTAAACAGCTACGAGCAGTACTTC	CASSLNSYEQYF
-	-	TRBV18	TRBJ2-5	TGTGCCAGCTCACCAGGGGGGACAAGCCAAGAGACCCAGTACTTC	CASSPGGTSQETQYF
-	-	TRBV27	TRBJ1-2	TGTGCCAGCAGTTTATATCGTAGTGGCAACTATGGCTACACCTTC	CASSLYRSGNYGYTF
-	-	TRBV2	TRBJ2-7	TGTGCCAGCAGTGAACAGGGGAGCTCCTACGAGCAGTACTTC	CASSEQGSSYEQYF
-	-	TRBV7-9	TRBJ2-2	TGTGCCAGCAGCTCGACAGGAGTGAACACCGGGGAGCTGTTTTTT	CASSSTGVNTGELFF
-	-	TRBV5-5	TRBJ1-1	TGTGCCAGCAGCTTTGCCTTGAACACTGAAGCTTTCTTT	CASSFALNTEAFF
-	-	TRBV19	TRBJ2-5	TGTGCCAGTAGTTGGGGGTCCCGAGGGGAGACCCAGTACTTC	CASSWGSRGETQYF
TRBD2	-	TRBV5-4	TRBJ2-5	TGTGCCAGCAGCTCAAGGACTAGCGGGAGGGCCGGGGAGACCCAGTACTTC	CASSSRTSGRAGETQYF
TRBD1	once	TRBV6-2/TRBV6-3	TRBJ2-7	TGTGCCAGCAGCTTGTCCGGGACAGGAAACTACGAGCAGTACTTC	CASSLSGTGNYEQYF
TRBD1	-	TRBV11-3	TRBJ1-1	TGTGCCAGCAGCTTAGGAAAGGGACAGGGGGCCCCTTCAACTAACACTGAAGCTTTCTTT	CASSLGKGQGAPSTNTEAFF
TRBD1	-	TRBV11-3	TRBJ1-1	TGTGCCAGCAGCCCCCGGGACAGGGCTAAGGTTTTCTTT	CASSPRDRAKVFF
-	-	TRBV12-3/TRBV12-4	TRBJ2-3	TGTGCCAGCGGATACATAAGAGGCGATACGCAGTATTTT	CASGYIRGDTQYF
-	-	TRBV4-1	TRBJ1-5	TGCGCCAGCAGCCAAGTGCGGGCCGGTTTATCTGCCGGTCAGCCCCAGCATTTT	CASSQVRAGLSAGQPQHF
TRBD1	-	TRBV7-9	TRBJ1-2	TGTGCCAGCAGCCAGGGGGCTGGCTATGGCTACACCTTC	CASSQGAGYGYTF
TRBD2	-	TRBV7-9	TRBJ2-3	TGTGCCAGCGAGGCCAGCGGGGTTCAAGATACGCAGTATTTT	CASEASGVQDTQYF
TRBD1	-	TRBV30	TRBJ1-4	TGTGCCTGGAACCCGACAGGGGGCGTCGATGAAAAACTGTTTTTT	CAWNPTGGVDEKLFF
TRBD2	-	TRBV5-1	TRBJ2-7	TGCGCCAGCAGCCCGGGAGGCGAGCAGTACTTC	CASSPGGEQYF
-	-	TRBV27	TRBJ2-3	TGTGCCACCGGGGAGGTCGTCACAGATACGCAGTATTTT	CATGEVVTDTQYF
-	-	TRBV24-1	TRBJ2-1	TGTGCCACCAGTGGTAGCCCGTCCTACAATGAGCAGTTCTTC	CATSGSPSYNEQFF
-	-	TRBV15	TRBJ1-5	TGTGCCACCAGCAGTATGGGAATTAGAAGCGGGGGGCGAGCGGAGCCCCAGCATTTT	CATSSMGIRSGGRAEPQHF
-	once	TRBV5-1	TRBJ2-1	TGCGCCAGCAGCTTTTCAGGGGAGGGGAATGAGCAGTTCTTC	CASSFSGEGNEQFF
TRBD1	-	TRBV5-1	TRBJ2-5	TGCGCCAGCAGCTTCCAGGGGGCCGACCAAGAGACCCAGTACTTC	CASSFQGADQETQYF
TRBD2	-	TRBV7-6	TRBJ2-1	TGTGCCAGCAGCTCAGAGGGACTAGCGGGTTCCAGGGAGCAGTTCTTC	CASSSEGLAGSREQFF
-	-	TRBV11-2	TRBJ2-7	TGTGCCAGCAGCTTAGGGGGACCGCCCTACGAGCAGTACTTC	CASSLGGPPYEQYF
-	few	TRBV6-1	TRBJ1-4	TGTGCCAGCAGTGGGGAGGGGGGTACAACTAATGAAAAACTGTTTTTT	CASSGEGGTTNEKLFF
-	-	TRBV28	TRBJ2-7	TGTGCCAGCAGTCCCCCGGGCAGGGTCTACGAGCAGTACTTC	CASSPPGRVYEQYF
-	-	TRBV20-1	TRBJ1-5	TGCAGTGCTAGTAACGACAGGCCCAATCAGCCCCAGCATTTT	CSASNDRPNQPQHF
TRBD1	-	TRBV11-2	TRBJ2-7	TGTGCCAGCAGCGCGGGACAGGGCGCCTACGAGCAGTACTTC	CASSAGQGAYEQYF
-	-	TRBV12-3/TRBV12-4	TRBJ1-1	TGTGCCAGCAGTCAAATTAAAGGGACTGAAGCTTTCTTT	CASSQIKGTEAFF
TRBD1	-	TRBV12-5	TRBJ2-3	TGTGCTAGTGGTTTGGTACCGGGACAGGGGTTCCCTTGGGGCACAGATACGCAGTATTTT	CASGLVPGQGFPWGTDTQYF
-	-	TRBV27	TRBJ1-1	TGTGCCAGCAGACCCGGTGTAAGGGGATTGGGCACTGAAGCTTTCTTT	CASRPGVRGLGTEAFF
TRBD1	-	TRBV12-5	TRBJ2-7	TGTGCTAGTGGTTTGGCCCGGGACAGCCTCTACGAGCAGTACTTC	CASGLARDSLYEQYF
-	-	TRBV28	TRBJ1-1	TGTGCCAGCAGTTTCGTCCAGGGGAGTACTGAAGCTTTCTTT	CASSFVQGSTEAFF
-	-	TRBV6-1	TRBJ2-1	TGTGCCAGCAGTGAAGGTCTACAGGCCAACAATGAGCAGTTCTTC	CASSEGLQANNEQFF
TRBD2	-	TRBV7-2	TRBJ2-5	TGTGCCAGCAGCTTAGCCGCTCCTAGCGGACCGTACCAAGAGACCCAGTACTTC	CASSLAAPSGPYQETQYF
TRBD2	-	TRBV6-6	TRBJ2-1	TGTGCCAGCACCCTCGGGACTAGCGGGACGAATGAGCAGTTCTTC	CASTLGTSGTNEQFF
-	-	TRBV5-8	TRBJ1-3	TGTGCCAGCAGCCTATGGTCAGGGGCACAAAGAAACACCATATATTTT	CASSLWSGAQRNTIYF
TRBD2	-	TRBV29-1	TRBJ2-7	TGCAGCGTGCTGACTAGCGGGAGATCCTACGAGCAGTACTTC	CSVLTSGRSYEQYF
TRBD1	-	TRBV13	TRBJ1-2	TGTGCCAGCAGCGTTGGGACAGGAATCTATGGCTACACCTTC	CASSVGTGIYGYTF
TRBD1	-	TRBV7-9	TRBJ1-6	TGTGCCAGCAGCCGGGACAGGGTGACCTATAATTCACCCCTCCACTTT	CASSRDRVTYNSPLHF
-	-	TRBV5-1	TRBJ2-1	TGCGCCAGCAGCGGGGGCGCGATCGGCAATGAGCAGTTCTTC	CASSGGAIGNEQFF
-	-	TRBV4-1	TRBJ2-1	TGCGCCAGCAGCCAAGACGAACAGGGAACCGGCAATGAGCAGTTCTTC	CASSQDEQGTGNEQFF
-	-	TRBV19	TRBJ1-2	TGTGCCAGTAGTGTCCGGGCCTCTTATGGCTACACCTTC	CASSVRASYGYTF
-	-	TRBV30	TRBJ1-5	TGTGCCTGGAGCCGTGAGGGAGGGACTCAGCCCCAGCATTTT	CAWSREGGTQPQHF
-	-	TRBV7-9	TRBJ2-2	TGTGCCAGCACCTCAGACAGAGCTACCGGGGAGCTGTTTTTT	CASTSDRATGELFF
-	-	TRBV27	TRBJ1-2	TGTGCCAGCAGTTCCGATTCCTACTATGGCTACACCTTC	CASSSDSYYGYTF
TRBD1	-	TRBV29-1	TRBJ2-5	TGCAGCGTTGAAAACAGGGGAGAGACCCAGTACTTC	CSVENRGETQYF
-	-	TRBV13	TRBJ2-2	TGTGCCAGCAGCTCTCGGACCGGGGGGCCTAGTAACGCGAACACCGGGGAGCTGTTTTTT	CASSSRTGGPSNANTGELFF
-	-	TRBV24-1	TRBJ2-1	TGTGCCACCAGTGAACCCGGATCGAACAATGAGCAGTTCTTC	CATSEPGSNNEQFF
TRBD1	-	TRBV29-1	TRBJ1-1	TGCAGCGCTCTCGGGACAGGACACACTGAAGCTTTCTTT	CSALGTGHTEAFF